Each of the 4 T cell receptor beta chains below was sequenced from the same sample in a study of blood T cell repertoires in COVID-19. The protocol was immunoSEQ multiplex PCR, while the TCRdb copy is restricted to in-frame clones and leaves out a portion. The sample comprises about 150,000 clones, roughly 87% of which are singletons, and less than 5% rests with the top ten. Input material: PBMCs or T cells enriched from blood (not recorded which). All receptors come from a woman aged 40 to 50 who had been exposed to COVID-19.

The chain combines TRBV5-1 with TRBJ1-6; 8 bases match TRBD1. The CDR3 extends over 14 amino acids. Per germline, CDR1 SGHRS and CDR2 YFSETQ. J was trimmed by 8 bases and V by 0 bases; bases with no gene match: 1. The CDR3 protein is CASSLADRDSPLHF. DNA for the CDR3: TGCGCCAGCAGCTTGGCGGACAGGGATTCACCCCTCCACTTT.

The V call is TRBV28, the J call TRBJ2-2; D is perhaps TRBD1 (5 bases). Germline V gene data show CDR1 as MDHEN and CDR2 as SYDVKM. CDR3 length: 15 amino acids. Trimming took off 3 bases at V and 3 bases at J, with 11 bases between the two ends. CDR3 residues: CASSFRIQDTGELFF. The CDR3 DNA follows: TGTGCCAGCAGTTTTAGGATACAGGACACCGGGGAGCTGTTTTTT.

The CDR3 bases are TGCGCCAGCAGCCAAGACCGACTAGACGGGGAGCTGTTTTTT. Translation: CASSQDRLDGELFF. The chain links TRBV4-1 to TRBJ2-2; TRBD2 might be the D (6 bases). Germline V gene lookup returns CDR1 MGHRA and CDR2 YSYEKL. The CDR3 has 14 residues. Trimming removed 0 bases at V and 7 bases at J, with 9 bases between.

V and J are TRBV5-1 and TRBJ2-5, with 12 bases matching TRBD2. The CDR3 runs to 17 residues. Germline V lookup: CDR1 SGHRS, CDR2 YFSETQ. Unmatched junction bases numbered 12, after V lost 4 bases and J lost 5 bases. The CDR3 DNA reads as TGCGCCAGCAGCCCGGGACTAGCGGGTAGGCCCACCGAGACCCAGTACTTC. Translating it yields CASSPGLAGRPTETQYF.